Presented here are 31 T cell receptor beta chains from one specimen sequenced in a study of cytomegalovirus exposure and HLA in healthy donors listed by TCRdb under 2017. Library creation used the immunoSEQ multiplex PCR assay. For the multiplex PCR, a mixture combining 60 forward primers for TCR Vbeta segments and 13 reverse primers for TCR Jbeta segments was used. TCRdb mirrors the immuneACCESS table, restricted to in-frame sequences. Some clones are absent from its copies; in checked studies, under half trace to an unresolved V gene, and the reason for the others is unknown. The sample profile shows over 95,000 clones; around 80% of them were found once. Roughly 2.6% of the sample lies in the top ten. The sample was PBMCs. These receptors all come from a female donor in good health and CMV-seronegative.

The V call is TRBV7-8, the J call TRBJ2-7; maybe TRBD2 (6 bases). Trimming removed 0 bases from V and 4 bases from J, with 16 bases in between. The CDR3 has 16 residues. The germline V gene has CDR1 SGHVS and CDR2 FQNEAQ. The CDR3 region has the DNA TGTGCCAGCAGCTTAGCCACCGAACTCCGGGGGTACGAGCAGTACTTC. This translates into CASSLATELRGYEQYF.

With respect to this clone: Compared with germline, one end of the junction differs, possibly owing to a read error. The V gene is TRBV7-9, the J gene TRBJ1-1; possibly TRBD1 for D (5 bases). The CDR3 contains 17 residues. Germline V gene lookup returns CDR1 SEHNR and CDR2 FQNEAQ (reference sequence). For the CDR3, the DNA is TGTTCCAGCAGCTTAGGAGAGTGGCACAGGCTGAACACTGAAGCTTTCTTT. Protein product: CSSSLGEWHRLNTEAFF.

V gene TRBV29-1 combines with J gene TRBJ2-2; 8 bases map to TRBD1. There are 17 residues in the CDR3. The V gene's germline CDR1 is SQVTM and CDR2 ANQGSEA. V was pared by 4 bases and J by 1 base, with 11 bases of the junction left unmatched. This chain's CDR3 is CSVVGEKQGGNTGELFF. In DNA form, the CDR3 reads TGCAGCGTTGTAGGCGAGAAACAGGGGGGGAACACCGGGGAGCTGTTTTTT.

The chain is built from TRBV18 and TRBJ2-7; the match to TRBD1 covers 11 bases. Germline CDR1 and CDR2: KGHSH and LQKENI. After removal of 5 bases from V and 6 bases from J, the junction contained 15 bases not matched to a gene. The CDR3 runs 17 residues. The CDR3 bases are TGTGCCAGCTCAGAGAGAAGGACAGGGGGCTTTAGGGGCGAGCAGTACTTC. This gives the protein CASSERRTGGFRGEQYF.

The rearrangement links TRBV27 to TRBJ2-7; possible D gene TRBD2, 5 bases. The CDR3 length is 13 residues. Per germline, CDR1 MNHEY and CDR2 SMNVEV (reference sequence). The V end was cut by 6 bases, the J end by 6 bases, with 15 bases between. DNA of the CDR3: TGTGCCAGCAGCCCGGGGTTGCCAGGCGAGCAGTACTTC. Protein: CASSPGLPGEQYF.

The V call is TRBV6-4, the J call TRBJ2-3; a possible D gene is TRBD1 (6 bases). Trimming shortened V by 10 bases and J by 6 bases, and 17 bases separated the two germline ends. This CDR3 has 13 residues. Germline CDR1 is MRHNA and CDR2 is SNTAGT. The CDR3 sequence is CAITWGRGDTQYF. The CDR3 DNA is TGTGCCATTACCTGGGGGCGAGGGGATACGCAGTATTTT.

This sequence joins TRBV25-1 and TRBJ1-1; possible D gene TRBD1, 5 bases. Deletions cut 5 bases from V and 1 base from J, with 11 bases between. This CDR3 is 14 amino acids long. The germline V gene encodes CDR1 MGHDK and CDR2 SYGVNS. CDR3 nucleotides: TGTGCCAGCAGTACCCGGGGGGAGAACACTGAAGCTTTCTTT. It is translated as CASSTRGENTEAFF.

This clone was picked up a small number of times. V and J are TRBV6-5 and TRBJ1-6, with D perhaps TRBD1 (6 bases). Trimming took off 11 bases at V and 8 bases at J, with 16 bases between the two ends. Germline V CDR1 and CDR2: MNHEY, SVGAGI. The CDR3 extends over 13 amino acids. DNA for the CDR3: TGTGCCTGCGGAGGCAGGGGAGATTCACCCCTCCACTTT. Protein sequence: CACGGRGDSPLHF.

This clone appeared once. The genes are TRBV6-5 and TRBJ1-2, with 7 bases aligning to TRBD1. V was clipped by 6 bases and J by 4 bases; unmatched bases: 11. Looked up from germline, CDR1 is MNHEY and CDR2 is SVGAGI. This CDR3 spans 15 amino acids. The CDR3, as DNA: TGTGCCAGCAGGCCCCAGGGGGGCGCATCCTATGGCTACACCTTC. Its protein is CASRPQGGASYGYTF.

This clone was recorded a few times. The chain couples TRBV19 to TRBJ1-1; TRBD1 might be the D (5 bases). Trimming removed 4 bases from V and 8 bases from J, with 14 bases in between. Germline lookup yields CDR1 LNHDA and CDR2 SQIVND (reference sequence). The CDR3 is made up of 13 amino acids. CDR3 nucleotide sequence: TGTGCCAGTAGTAGCCAGGGTCGGTCGGAAGCTTTCTTT. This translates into CASSSQGRSEAFF.

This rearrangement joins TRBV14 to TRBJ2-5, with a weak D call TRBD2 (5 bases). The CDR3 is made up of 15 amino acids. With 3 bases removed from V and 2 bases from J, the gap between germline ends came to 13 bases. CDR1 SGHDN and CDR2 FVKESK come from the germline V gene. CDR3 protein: CASSQERGLQETQYF. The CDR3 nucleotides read TGTGCCAGCAGCCAGGAGCGAGGGCTTCAAGAGACCCAGTACTTC.

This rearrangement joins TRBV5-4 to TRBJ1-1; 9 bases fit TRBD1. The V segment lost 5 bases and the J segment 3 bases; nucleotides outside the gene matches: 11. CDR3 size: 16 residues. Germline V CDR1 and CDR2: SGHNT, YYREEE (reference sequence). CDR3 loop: CASRKPGQGSDTEAFF. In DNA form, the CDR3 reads TGTGCCAGCAGGAAACCGGGACAGGGTTCTGACACTGAAGCTTTCTTT.

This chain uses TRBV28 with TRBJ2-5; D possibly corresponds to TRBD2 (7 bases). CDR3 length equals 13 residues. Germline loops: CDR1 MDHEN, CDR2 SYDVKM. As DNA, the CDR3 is TGTGCTTCTTACCCGGGGGGCGGGGAGACCCAGTACTTC. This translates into CASYPGGGETQYF. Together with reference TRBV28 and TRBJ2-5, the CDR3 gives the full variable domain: DVKVTQSSRYLVKRTGEKVFLECVQDMDHENMFWYRQDPGLGLRLIYFSYDVKMKEKGDIPEGYSVSREKKERFSLILESASTNQTSMYLCASYPGGGETQYFGPGTRLLVL.

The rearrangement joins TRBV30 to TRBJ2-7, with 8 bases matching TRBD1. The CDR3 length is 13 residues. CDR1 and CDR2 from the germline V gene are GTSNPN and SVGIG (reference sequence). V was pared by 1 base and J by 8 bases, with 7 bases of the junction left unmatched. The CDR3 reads CAWSADRVGKQYF. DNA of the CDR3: TGTGCCTGGAGTGCGGACAGGGTTGGCAAGCAGTACTTC.

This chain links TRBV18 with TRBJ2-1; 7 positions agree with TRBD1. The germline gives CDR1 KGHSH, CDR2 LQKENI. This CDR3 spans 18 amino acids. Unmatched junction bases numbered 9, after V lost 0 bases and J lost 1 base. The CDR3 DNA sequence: TGTGCCAGCTCACCACCCATGTCCGGGACAGCTTCCTACAATGAGCAGTTCTTC. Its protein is CASSPPMSGTASYNEQFF.

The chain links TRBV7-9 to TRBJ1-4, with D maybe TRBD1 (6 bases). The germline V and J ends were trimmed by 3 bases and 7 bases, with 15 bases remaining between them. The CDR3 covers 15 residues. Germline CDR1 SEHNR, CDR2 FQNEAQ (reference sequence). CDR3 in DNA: TGTGCCAGCAGCTTTGGCAGGGGAGATGTTGAAAAACTGTTTTTT. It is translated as CASSFGRGDVEKLFF.

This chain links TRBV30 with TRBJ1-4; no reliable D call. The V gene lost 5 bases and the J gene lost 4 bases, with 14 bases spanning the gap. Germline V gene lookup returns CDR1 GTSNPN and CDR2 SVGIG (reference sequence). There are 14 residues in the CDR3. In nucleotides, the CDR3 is TGTGCCTGGGGACCTCTAGCCCATAATGAAAAACTGTTTTTT. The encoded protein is CAWGPLAHNEKLFF.

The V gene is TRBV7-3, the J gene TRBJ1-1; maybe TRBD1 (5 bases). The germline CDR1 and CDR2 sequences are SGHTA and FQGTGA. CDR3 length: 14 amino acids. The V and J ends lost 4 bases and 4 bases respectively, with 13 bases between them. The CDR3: CASSSSGESTEAFF. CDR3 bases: TGTGCCAGCAGCTCCTCGGGGGAGAGCACTGAAGCTTTCTTT.

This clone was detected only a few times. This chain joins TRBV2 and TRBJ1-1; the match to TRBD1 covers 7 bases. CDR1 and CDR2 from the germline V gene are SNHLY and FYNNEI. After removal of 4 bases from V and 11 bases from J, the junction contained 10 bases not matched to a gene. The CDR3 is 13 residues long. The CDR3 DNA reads TGTGCCAGCAGTGTGTCGATGACAGGGATGGCTTTCTTT. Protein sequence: CASSVSMTGMAFF.

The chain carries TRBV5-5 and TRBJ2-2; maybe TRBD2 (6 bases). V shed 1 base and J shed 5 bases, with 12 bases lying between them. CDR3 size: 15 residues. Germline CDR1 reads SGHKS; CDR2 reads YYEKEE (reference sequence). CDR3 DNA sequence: TGTGCCAGCAGCTTGTCGGTGGGGGGAACCGGGGAGCTGTTTTTT. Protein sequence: CASSLSVGGTGELFF.

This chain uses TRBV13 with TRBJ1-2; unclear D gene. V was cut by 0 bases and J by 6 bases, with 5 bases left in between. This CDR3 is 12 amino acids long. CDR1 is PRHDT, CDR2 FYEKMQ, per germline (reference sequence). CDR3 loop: CASSLGGDGYTF. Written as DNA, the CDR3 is TGTGCCAGCAGCTTAGGCGGGGATGGCTACACCTTC.

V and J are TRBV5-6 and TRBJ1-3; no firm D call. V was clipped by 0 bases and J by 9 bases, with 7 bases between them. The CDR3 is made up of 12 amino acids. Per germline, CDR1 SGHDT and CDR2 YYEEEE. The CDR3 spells CASSLVESTIYF. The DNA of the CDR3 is TGTGCCAGCAGCTTGGTCGAGAGCACCATATATTTT.

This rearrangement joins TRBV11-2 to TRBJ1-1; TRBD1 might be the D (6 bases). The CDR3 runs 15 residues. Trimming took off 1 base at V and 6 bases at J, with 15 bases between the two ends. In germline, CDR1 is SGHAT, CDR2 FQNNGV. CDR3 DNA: TGTGCCAGCAGCTTAGTGACAAGCCCAGGGGCTGAAGCTTTCTTT. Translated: CASSLVTSPGAEAFF.

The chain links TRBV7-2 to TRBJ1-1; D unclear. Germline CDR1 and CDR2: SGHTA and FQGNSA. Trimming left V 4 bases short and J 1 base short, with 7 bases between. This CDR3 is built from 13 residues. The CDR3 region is CASSSQRNTEAFF. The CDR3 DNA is TGTGCCAGCAGCTCCCAGCGGAACACTGAAGCTTTCTTT.

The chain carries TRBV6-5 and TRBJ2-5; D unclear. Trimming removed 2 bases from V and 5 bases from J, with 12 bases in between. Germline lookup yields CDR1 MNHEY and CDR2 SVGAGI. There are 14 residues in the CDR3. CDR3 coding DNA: TGTGCCAGCAGTTACCGAGAACCCGAGGAGACCCAGTACTTC. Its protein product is CASSYREPEETQYF.

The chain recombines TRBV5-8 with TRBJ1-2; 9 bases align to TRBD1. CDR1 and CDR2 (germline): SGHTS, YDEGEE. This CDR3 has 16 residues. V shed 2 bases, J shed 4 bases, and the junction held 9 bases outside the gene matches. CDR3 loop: CASSFRPGQGPYGYTF. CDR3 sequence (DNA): TGTGCCAGCAGCTTTCGACCGGGACAGGGACCCTATGGCTACACCTTC. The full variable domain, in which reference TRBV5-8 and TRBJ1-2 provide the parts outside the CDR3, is EAGVTQSPTHLIKTRGQQATLRCSPISGHTSVYWYQQALGLGLQFLLWYDEGEERNRGNFPPRFSGRQFPNYSSELNVNALELEDSALYLCASSFRPGQGPYGYTFGSGTRLTVV.

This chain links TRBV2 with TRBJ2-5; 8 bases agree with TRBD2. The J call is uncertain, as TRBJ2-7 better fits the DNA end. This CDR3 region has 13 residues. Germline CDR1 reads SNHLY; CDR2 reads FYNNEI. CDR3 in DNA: TGTGCCAGCAGGGAGGCGGGGGGCTACGAGCAGTACTTC. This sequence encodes CASREAGGYEQYF.

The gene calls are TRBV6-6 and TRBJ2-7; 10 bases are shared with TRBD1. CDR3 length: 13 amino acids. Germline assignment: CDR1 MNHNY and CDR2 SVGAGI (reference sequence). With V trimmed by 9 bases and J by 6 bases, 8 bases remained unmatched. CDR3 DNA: TGTGCCAGTGACAGGGGGCTAATGGGCGAGCAGTACTTC. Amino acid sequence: CASDRGLMGEQYF.

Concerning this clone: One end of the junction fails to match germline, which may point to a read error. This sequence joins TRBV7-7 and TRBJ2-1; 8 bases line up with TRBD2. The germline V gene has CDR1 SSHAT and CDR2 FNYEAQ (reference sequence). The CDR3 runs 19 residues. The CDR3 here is CASSLNGGFGLAEDNEQFF. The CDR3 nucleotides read TGTGCTAGCAGCTTAAACGGGGGTTTCGGACTAGCAGAGGACAATGAGCAGTTCTTC.

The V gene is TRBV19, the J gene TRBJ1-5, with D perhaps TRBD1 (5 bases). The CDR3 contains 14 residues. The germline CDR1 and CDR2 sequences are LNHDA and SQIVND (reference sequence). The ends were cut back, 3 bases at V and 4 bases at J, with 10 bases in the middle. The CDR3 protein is CASSIVQGNQPQHF. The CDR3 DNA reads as TGTGCCAGTAGTATCGTTCAGGGTAATCAGCCCCAGCATTTT.

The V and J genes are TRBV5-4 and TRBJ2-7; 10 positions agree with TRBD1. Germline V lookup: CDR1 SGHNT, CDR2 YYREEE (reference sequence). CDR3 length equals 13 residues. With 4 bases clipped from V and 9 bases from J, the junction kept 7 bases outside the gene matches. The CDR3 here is CASSRGQGVGQYF. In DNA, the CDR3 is TGTGCCAGCAGCCGTGGACAGGGGGTTGGGCAGTACTTC. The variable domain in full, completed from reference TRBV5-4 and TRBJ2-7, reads ETGVTQSPTHLIKTRGQQVTLRCSSQSGHNTVSWYQQALGQGPQFIFQYYREEENGRGNFPPRFSGLQFPNYSSELNVNALELDDSALYLCASSRGQGVGQYFGPGTRLTVT.